A selection of T cell receptor beta chains follows, all from one sample in a study of blood T cell repertoires in COVID-19. Assay used: immunoSEQ multiplex PCR; TCRdb lists only in-frame clones, some missing. The sample has some 88,000 clones; 65% to 90% are singletons. The source material was peripheral blood. The receptors come from a man aged 60 to 69 with acute or convalescent COVID-19. CDR3s include the opening cysteine and the closing phenylalanine or tryptophan. D genes are given only for firm matches. Clone size is given for some rows only: seen once, a few or many times, or a class if the clone is expanded.

j_call: TRBJ1-2; clone_size: few; v_call: TRBV6-1; d_call: NA; cdr3_aa: CASSPRGPRHGYTF; cdr3_nt: TGTGCCAGCAGCCCCCGTGGCCCTAGGCATGGCTACACCTTC
j_call: TRBJ1-2; clone_size: NA; v_call: TRBV15; d_call: NA; cdr3_aa: CATSRERGGVHGYTF; cdr3_nt: TGTGCCACCAGCAGAGAACGGGGCGGGGTACATGGCTACACCTTC
j_call: TRBJ2-1; clone_size: NA; v_call: TRBV6-2/TRBV6-3; d_call: TRBD1; cdr3_aa: CASSYFTGTGDNEQFF; cdr3_nt: TGTGCCAGCAGTTACTTCACCGGGACAGGGGACAATGAGCAGTTCTTC
j_call: TRBJ2-6; clone_size: NA; v_call: TRBV29-1; d_call: TRBD1; cdr3_aa: CSVEWDRAGGAGANVLTF; cdr3_nt: TGCAGCGTTGAATGGGACCGGGCAGGGGGCGCCGGGGCCAACGTCCTGACTTTC
j_call: TRBJ2-3; clone_size: NA; v_call: TRBV5-6; d_call: NA; cdr3_aa: CASSLQGGTTDTQYF; cdr3_nt: TGTGCCAGCAGCCTACAGGGGGGGACTACAGATACGCAGTATTTT
j_call: TRBJ2-2; clone_size: NA; v_call: TRBV6-5; d_call: NA; cdr3_aa: CASSYEVNTGELFF; cdr3_nt: TGTGCCAGCAGTTACGAGGTTAACACCGGGGAGCTGTTTTTT
j_call: TRBJ2-1; clone_size: NA; v_call: TRBV4-1; d_call: NA; cdr3_aa: CASSQLTIVSGTKQFF; cdr3_nt: TGCGCCAGCAGCCAACTAACCATCGTCTCCGGGACAAAGCAGTTCTTC
j_call: TRBJ2-7; clone_size: NA; v_call: TRBV9; d_call: NA; cdr3_aa: CASSVAAVPYEQYF; cdr3_nt: TGTGCCAGCAGCGTAGCGGCGGTTCCCTACGAGCAGTACTTC
j_call: TRBJ1-4; clone_size: NA; v_call: TRBV6-2/TRBV6-3; d_call: TRBD1; cdr3_aa: CASSRPGTGTNEKLFF; cdr3_nt: TGTGCCAGCAGTCGTCCCGGGACAGGGACTAATGAAAAACTGTTTTTT
j_call: TRBJ1-2; clone_size: NA; v_call: TRBV5-1; d_call: NA; cdr3_aa: CASSLEQQSYGYTF; cdr3_nt: TGCGCCAGCAGCTTGGAGCAACAGAGTTATGGCTACACCTTC
j_call: TRBJ1-2; clone_size: once; v_call: TRBV6-5; d_call: TRBD1; cdr3_aa: CASSPGQGFTYGYTF; cdr3_nt: TGTGCCAGCAGTCCAGGACAGGGCTTTACCTATGGCTACACCTTC
j_call: TRBJ1-5; clone_size: NA; v_call: TRBV2; d_call: NA; cdr3_aa: CASRRGLHSNQPQHF; cdr3_nt: TGTGCCAGCAGGCGGGGTCTCCATAGCAATCAGCCCCAGCATTTT
j_call: TRBJ2-1; clone_size: NA; v_call: TRBV5-1; d_call: TRBD2; cdr3_aa: CASSWAGTSNNEQFF; cdr3_nt: TGCGCCAGCAGCTGGGCCGGGACTAGCAACAATGAGCAGTTCTTC
j_call: TRBJ1-4; clone_size: NA; v_call: TRBV30; d_call: NA; cdr3_aa: CAWTSRASNEKLFF; cdr3_nt: TGTGCCTGGACCTCGAGGGCGTCTAATGAAAAACTGTTTTTT
j_call: TRBJ2-7; clone_size: NA; v_call: TRBV10-1; d_call: TRBD2; cdr3_aa: CASSESSSGGYEQYF; cdr3_nt: TGCGCCAGCAGTGAGAGTAGTAGCGGGGGATACGAGCAGTACTTC
j_call: TRBJ2-2; clone_size: NA; v_call: TRBV6-5; d_call: NA; cdr3_aa: CAGQAENTGELFF; cdr3_nt: TGTGCCGGACAAGCAGAGAACACCGGGGAGCTGTTTTTT
j_call: TRBJ2-7; clone_size: medium-sized; v_call: TRBV29-1; d_call: NA; cdr3_aa: CSVGPTGREQYF; cdr3_nt: TGCAGCGTCGGACCGACAGGCCGCGAGCAGTACTTC
j_call: TRBJ1-3; clone_size: NA; v_call: TRBV30; d_call: NA; cdr3_aa: CAFTWAGNTIYF; cdr3_nt: TGTGCCTTTACCTGGGCGGGAAACACCATATATTTT
j_call: TRBJ2-5; clone_size: once; v_call: TRBV29-1; d_call: TRBD2; cdr3_aa: CSGGSVGGMGETQYF; cdr3_nt: TGCAGCGGGGGCTCGGTGGGAGGGATGGGAGAGACCCAGTACTTC
j_call: TRBJ2-1; clone_size: NA; v_call: TRBV7-8; d_call: TRBD1; cdr3_aa: CASSTSGQNSYNEQFF; cdr3_nt: TGTGCCAGCAGCACCTCGGGACAGAACTCCTACAATGAGCAGTTCTTC
j_call: TRBJ1-4; clone_size: NA; v_call: TRBV9; d_call: NA; cdr3_aa: CASSVTENEKLFF; cdr3_nt: TGTGCCAGCAGCGTAACAGAAAATGAAAAACTGTTTTTT